This passage covers 28 T cell receptor beta chains from one sample sequenced in a study of blood T cell repertoires in COVID-19. Assay used: immunoSEQ multiplex PCR; TCRdb lists only in-frame clones, some missing. The table has 100,000 to 150,000 clones, 92% seen once; the top ten hold around 2.1%. The sample comprised peripheral blood. The receptors originated from a man aged 50-60 years with COVID-19, enrolled during active disease.

The chain employs TRBV7-9 and TRBJ2-1, with 10 positions matching TRBD1. Unmatched junction bases numbered 10, after V lost 1 base and J lost 4 bases. In germline, CDR1 is SEHNR, CDR2 FQNEAQ (reference sequence). The CDR3 extends over 18 amino acids. This CDR3 reads CASSLGQGADDLYNEQFF. CDR3 DNA: TGTGCCAGCAGCTTAGGACAGGGGGCAGATGATTTATACAATGAGCAGTTCTTC.

This chain uses TRBV3-1 (or the pseudogene TRBV3-2) with TRBJ1-2; TRBD1 might be the D (6 bases). Germline V gives CDR1 LGHDT, CDR2 YNNKEL (reference sequence). The V end was cut by 4 bases, the J end by 4 bases, with 19 bases between. This CDR3 contains 16 residues. The CDR3 here is CASSRNGQPIPYGYTF. Here the CDR3 DNA reads TGTGCCAGCAGCCGAAATGGACAGCCAATACCCTATGGCTACACCTTC.

This chain links TRBV30 with TRBJ1-2; no definite D call. CDR1 is GTSNPN, CDR2 SVGIG, per germline (reference sequence). The CDR3 totals 14 residues. Trimming removed 4 bases from V and 2 bases from J, with 14 bases in between. CDR3 sequence: CAWISGRANYGYTF. The CDR3 bases are TGTGCCTGGATCAGTGGGCGGGCAAACTATGGCTACACCTTC.

The chain's CDR3 is CASSDLRGTEAFF. The CDR3 bases are TGTGCCAGCAGTGACCTGCGCGGGACTGAAGCTTTCTTT. V usage is TRBV2 and J usage is TRBJ1-1; unclear D gene. V was shortened by 3 bases and J by 5 bases, with 10 bases between the two germline ends. There are 13 residues in the CDR3. Germline V gives CDR1 SNHLY, CDR2 FYNNEI.

The chain couples TRBV29-1 to TRBJ2-1, with a weak D call TRBD2 (6 bases). The V and J ends lost 8 bases and 3 bases respectively, with 14 bases between them. Germline CDR1 is SQVTM and CDR2 is ANQGSEA. The CDR3 sequence is 13 residues long. CDR3 residues: CSSDGGDYNEQFF. The CDR3 nucleotides read TGCAGCTCTGACGGGGGTGACTACAATGAGCAGTTCTTC.

The V call is TRBV19, the J call TRBJ2-5; 15 bases line up with TRBD2. Germline V gives CDR1 LNHDA, CDR2 SQIVND (reference sequence). The ends lost 4 bases at V and 4 bases at J; junction bases unmatched: 1. This CDR3 is 15 amino acids long. CDR3 sequence (DNA): TGTGCCAGTAGTAAGGGACTAGCGGGAGGAGAGACCCAGTACTTC. It yields the protein CASSKGLAGGETQYF.

V and J are TRBV28 and TRBJ1-3, with 9 positions matching TRBD1. Germline V gene lookup returns CDR1 MDHEN and CDR2 SYDVKM. The CDR3 consists of 17 residues. V lost 5 bases, J lost 2 bases, and 10 bases stayed unmatched. In nucleotides, the CDR3 is TGTGCCAGCAGTGATCCGGGACAGGGTGAACCTGGAAACACCATATATTTT. Protein product: CASSDPGQGEPGNTIYF.

This rearrangement joins TRBV6-5 to TRBJ1-3; D ambiguous. The CDR3 is 15 amino acids. In germline, CDR1 is MNHEY, CDR2 SVGAGI. Deletions cut 0 bases from V and 0 bases from J, with 6 bases between. CDR3 protein: CASSYSIYSGNTIYF. The CDR3 DNA reads as TGTGCCAGCAGTTACTCGATCTACTCTGGAAACACCATATATTTT.

The chain carries TRBV3-1 (or the pseudogene TRBV3-2) and TRBJ1-4; 10 bases are a match to TRBD1. The CDR3 has 16 amino acids. Trimming cost V 0 bases and J 5 bases; bases outside gene matches: 3. Germline V gene data show CDR1 as LGHDT and CDR2 as YNNKEL (reference sequence). CDR3 DNA sequence: TGTGCCAGCAGCCAAGATGCGGACAGGGGGAATGAAAAACTGTTTTTT. Its protein is CASSQDADRGNEKLFF.

The CDR3 bases are TGTGCCAGCAGTGGTAGGCTAGCGGGTCCGGATGAGCAGTTCTTC. It yields the protein CASSGRLAGPDEQFF. The chain has TRBV2 and TRBJ2-1; 8 positions match TRBD2. The CDR3 length is 15 residues. Unmatched junction bases numbered 10, after V lost 4 bases and J lost 8 bases. Germline values: CDR1 SNHLY, CDR2 FYNNEI.

The chain joins TRBV30 to TRBJ2-5, with D maybe TRBD1 (6 bases). CDR1 and CDR2 (germline): GTSNPN, SVGIG (reference sequence). This CDR3 has 13 amino acids. Trimming took off 1 base at V and 2 bases at J, with 8 bases between the two ends. The CDR3 coding sequence is TGTGCCTGGAGTGGTACAGGGCAAGAGACCCAGTACTTC. This translates into CAWSGTGQETQYF. The whole variable domain, remainder taken from reference TRBV30 and TRBJ2-5, is SQTIHQWPATLVQPVGSPLSLECTVEGTSNPNLYWYRQAAGRGLQLLFYSVGIGQISSEVPQNLSASRPQDRQFILSSKKLLLSDSGFYLCAWSGTGQETQYFGPGTRLLVL.

The J gene is TRBJ2-1, the V gene TRBV9; D is perhaps TRBD1 (5 bases). CDR1 and CDR2 (germline): SGDLS, YYNGEE. V was shortened by 3 bases and J by 12 bases, with 16 bases between the two germline ends. The length of the CDR3 is 13 residues. CDR3 protein: CASSALEMGPQFF. The DNA of the CDR3 is TGTGCCAGCAGCGCCCTTGAAATGGGGCCGCAGTTCTTC.

V usage is TRBV14 and J usage is TRBJ1-1; D might be TRBD1 (5 bases). Per the germline V gene, CDR1 is SGHDN and CDR2 is FVKESK. The germline V and J ends were trimmed by 4 bases and 1 base, with 13 bases remaining between them. The CDR3 runs to 15 residues. CDR3 amino acids: CASSPRETANTEAFF. The DNA of the CDR3 is TGTGCCAGCAGCCCCCGGGAGACAGCGAACACTGAAGCTTTCTTT. Using reference TRBV14 and TRBJ1-1 for the parts outside the CDR3, the full variable domain is EAGVTQFPSHSVIEKGQTVTLRCDPISGHDNLYWYRRVMGKEIKFLLHFVKESKQDESGMPNNRFLAERTGGTYSTLKVQPAELEDSGVYFCASSPRETANTEAFFGQGTRLTVV.

J is TRBJ2-1 and V is TRBV5-4, with 11 bases matching TRBD1. Germline V gene sequence: CDR1 SGHNT, CDR2 YYREEE (reference sequence). The CDR3 spans 15 residues. V dropped 2 bases and J dropped 3; count of bases not matched to a gene: 1. Written as DNA, the CDR3 is TGTGCCAGCAGCTTTGGGACAGGGGGCTACAATGAGCAGTTCTTC. Encoded protein: CASSFGTGGYNEQFF.

The chain employs TRBV19 and TRBJ2-2; D perhaps matches TRBD1 (6 bases). Germline V gives CDR1 LNHDA, CDR2 SQIVND (reference sequence). This CDR3 has 17 amino acids. V lost 4 bases, J lost 7 bases, and 22 bases lay in between. CDR3 protein: CASSRVPATGWSGELFF. CDR3 DNA: TGTGCCAGTAGTAGGGTACCCGCTACAGGGTGGAGCGGGGAGCTGTTTTTT.

The gene calls are TRBV7-8 and TRBJ2-3; D is undetermined. This CDR3 spans 14 amino acids. Germline-derived CDR1 and CDR2 are SGHVS and FQNEAQ. Deletions cut 1 base from V and 6 bases from J, with 11 bases between. CDR3 residues: CASSLVGGMDTQYF. The CDR3 nucleotides are TGTGCCAGCAGCTTAGTCGGCGGTATGGATACGCAGTATTTT. Combining the CDR3 with reference TRBV7-8 and TRBJ2-3 gives the whole variable domain GAGVSQSPRYKVAKRGQDVALRCDPISGHVSLFWYQQALGQGPEFLTYFQNEAQLDKSGLPSDRFFAERPEGSVSTLKIQRTQQEDSAVYLCASSLVGGMDTQYFGPGTRLTVL.

The V call is TRBV9, the J call TRBJ2-1; the D gene is possibly TRBD2 (6 bases). The CDR3 is 16 amino acids. V lost 0 bases to trimming and J lost 5 bases, with 15 bases between them. Germline V gene data show CDR1 as SGDLS and CDR2 as YYNGEE. CDR3 loop: CASSVAIRTTDNEQFF. DNA for the CDR3: TGTGCCAGCAGCGTAGCTATTAGGACTACTGACAATGAGCAGTTCTTC.

V usage is TRBV4-3 and J usage is TRBJ2-1; 7 bases are shared with TRBD2. V dropped 1 base and J dropped 0; count of bases not matched to a gene: 0. CDR1 and CDR2 from the germline V gene are LGHNA and YSLEER. This CDR3 spans 15 amino acids. The DNA for the CDR3 is TGCGCCAGCAGCCAAGGGACTAGCTCCTACAATGAGCAGTTCTTC. The encoded protein is CASSQGTSSYNEQFF.

The chain employs TRBV21-1 and TRBJ2-3; TRBD2, as called in the table, went unchecked against the DNA. TRBV21-1 is described as a pseudogene. This CDR3 has 18 amino acids. CDR3 sequence (DNA): TGTGCCAGCAGCCCACGGACTAGCGGGAGGGGAGGCACAGATACGCAGTATTTT. It codes for CASSPRTSGRGGTDTQYF.

The rearrangement links TRBV18 to TRBJ2-7; tentative D call: TRBD1 (6 bases). Germline CDR1 is KGHSH and CDR2 is LQKENI. The CDR3 is made up of 14 amino acids. The V and J ends lost 2 bases and 4 bases respectively, with 12 bases between them. The DNA of the CDR3 is TGTGCCAGCTCACCAAACAGGGTATTGTACGAGCAGTACTTC. It codes for CASSPNRVLYEQYF.

The chain combines TRBV27 with TRBJ2-4, with 10 bases matching TRBD1. The trim removed 6 bases at V and 7 bases at J, leaving 6 bases unmatched. Looked up from germline, CDR1 is MNHEY and CDR2 is SMNVEV (reference sequence). The CDR3 contains 14 residues. In DNA form, the CDR3 reads TGTGCCAGCAGGAGACAGGGGGCCGGGAACATTCAGTACTTC. This codes for CASRRQGAGNIQYF.

This clone was seen more than once but under ten times. V usage is TRBV10-3 and J usage is TRBJ1-1, with 7 bases identical to TRBD1. Germline V gene lookup returns CDR1 ENHRY and CDR2 SYGVKD. With V trimmed by 6 bases and J by 0 bases, 7 bases remained unmatched. This CDR3 region has 15 residues. The DNA for the CDR3 is TGTGCCATCAGGTTGGGCAGGGGGATGAACACTGAAGCTTTCTTT. Translated: CAIRLGRGMNTEAFF.

The gene calls are TRBV5-4 and TRBJ1-2, with D unresolved. This CDR3 has 12 amino acids. Germline lookup yields CDR1 SGHNT and CDR2 YYREEE (reference sequence). V gave up 4 bases and J gave up 6 bases, with 10 bases separating them. DNA for the CDR3: TGTGCCAGCAGCGTGGATCTAAATGGCTACACCTTC. This codes for CASSVDLNGYTF.

V is TRBV18 and J is TRBJ2-7; 11 positions match TRBD2. Germline values: CDR1 KGHSH, CDR2 LQKENI. V dropped 3 bases and J dropped 7; count of bases not matched to a gene: 11. This CDR3 comprises 16 residues. CDR3 in DNA: TGTGCCAGCTCACCTACCCCGTTACTAGCGGGAGTTGAGCAGTACTTC. It specifies CASSPTPLLAGVEQYF.

V is TRBV6-5 and J is TRBJ1-6; 9 positions match TRBD1. The V gene's germline CDR1 is MNHEY and CDR2 SVGAGI. This CDR3 comprises 14 residues. With 4 bases clipped from V and 7 bases from J, the junction kept 2 bases outside the gene matches. The CDR3 protein is CASSSGTGNSPLHF. The CDR3 DNA reads TGTGCCAGCAGTTCCGGGACAGGGAATTCACCCCTCCACTTT.

This clone came up once. The rearrangement joins TRBV29-1 to TRBJ2-2, with TRBD1 identical over 7 bases. Trimming removed 7 bases from V and 1 base from J; junction bases left unmatched: 12. The CDR3 is made up of 16 amino acids. Germline CDR1 SQVTM, CDR2 ANQGSEA. The CDR3 sequence: CSATAHRTGNTGELFF. CDR3 nucleotide sequence: TGCAGCGCGACAGCCCACAGGACAGGGAACACCGGGGAGCTGTTTTTT.

The chain has TRBV5-1 and TRBJ1-6, with 8 positions matching TRBD1. This CDR3 contains 14 residues. The germline CDR1 and CDR2 sequences are SGHRS and YFSETQ. The V segment lost 3 bases and the J segment 7 bases; nucleotides outside the gene matches: 3. CDR3 nucleotide sequence: TGCGCCAGCAGCTCACAGGGGGAGAATTCACCCCTCCACTTT. Amino acid sequence: CASSSQGENSPLHF.

This sequence joins TRBV3-1 (or the pseudogene TRBV3-2) and TRBJ1-3; perhaps TRBD1 as D (5 bases). This CDR3 region has 16 residues. CDR1 and CDR2 (germline): LGHDT, YNNKEL (reference sequence). Trimming took 1 base from V and 4 from J, leaving 14 bases between them. This CDR3 reads CASSQGVRGMGNTIYF. The CDR3 nucleotides read TGTGCCAGCAGCCAAGGTGTTAGGGGAATGGGAAACACCATATATTTT.